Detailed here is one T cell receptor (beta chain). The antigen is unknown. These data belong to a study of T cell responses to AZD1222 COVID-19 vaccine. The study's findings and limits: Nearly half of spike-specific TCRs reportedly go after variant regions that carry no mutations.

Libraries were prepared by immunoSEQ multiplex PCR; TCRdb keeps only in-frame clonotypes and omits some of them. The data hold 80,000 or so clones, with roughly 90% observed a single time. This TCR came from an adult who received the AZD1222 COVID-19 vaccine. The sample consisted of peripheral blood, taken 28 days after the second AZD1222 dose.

The CDR3 here is CASQRTGGTEAFF. The CDR3 coding sequence is TGTGCCAGTCAAAGAACAGGGGGCACTGAAGCTTTCTTT. The chain employs TRBV19 and TRBJ1-1; 8 bases are a match to TRBD1. Germline assignment: CDR1 LNHDA and CDR2 SQIVND (reference sequence). Unmatched junction bases numbered 6, after V lost 8 bases and J lost 4 bases. CDR3 length: 13 residues.